This TCR beta chain originates from a study of blood T cell repertoires in COVID-19. For the study at large: PBMCs, B-cell-depleted T cells, or T cells provided the cDNA or gDNA that made up the material.

This clone was counted once. Other nucleotide sequences from this sample produce the same CDR3. Authors' analysis steps: Estimates of nucleated cell counts were drawn from the amplification of reference gene primers. Assay used: immunoSEQ multiplex PCR; TCRdb lists only in-frame clones, some missing. V and J calls and clone size come straight from that table; D and trimming were deduced from the DNA. The data contain 120,000 or so clones, 79% of them seen just once; the ten biggest clones take up 37%. Germline V gives CDR1 LGHDT, CDR2 YNNKEL (reference sequence). This CDR3 is built from 14 residues. V lost 0 bases, J lost 2 bases, and 5 bases lay in between.

Material: peripheral blood. The chain uses TRBV3-1 (or the pseudogene TRBV3-2) and TRBJ1-5; D call uncertain. The TCR comes from a man aged 35 to 55 with active or convalescent COVID-19. As DNA, the CDR3 is TGTGCCAGCAGCCAAGATTCCGGCAATCAGCCCCAGCATTTT. The encoded protein is CASSQDSGNQPQHF.